The rows below give T cell receptor beta chains drawn from one sample of a study of blood T cell repertoires in COVID-19. Libraries were prepared by immunoSEQ multiplex PCR; TCRdb keeps only in-frame clonotypes and omits some of them. The table includes 200,000 to 300,000 clones, roughly 79% detected once. Sequencing input: peripheral blood. Receptors originate from an elderly woman with COVID-19, enrolled during active disease. Each CDR3 is given with its conserved first and last residue. A D gene is named only where the DNA matches it firmly. Clone size appears in some rows only: once, few, many, or a class for an expanded clone.

TRBD1 TRBJ2-7 TRBV7-9 . CASSLTGQGANEQYF TGTGCCAGCAGCTTAACGGGACAGGGGGCGAACGAGCAGTACTTC
. TRBJ2-5 TRBV5-1 . CASSLQGEQTQYF TGCGCCAGCAGCTTGCAAGGGGAACAGACCCAGTACTTC
. TRBJ2-7 TRBV19 . CASSVSGVAGQYF TGTGCCAGTAGTGTTAGCGGAGTGGCTGGGCAGTACTTC
. TRBJ1-4 TRBV6-5 . CASTGAGLGEKLFF TGTGCCAGCACCGGGGCGGGGCTCGGTGAAAAACTGTTTTTT
TRBD1 TRBJ1-2 TRBV4-2 once CASSRQGQYGYTF TGTGCCAGCAGTAGACAGGGACAGTATGGCTACACCTTC
TRBD2 TRBJ2-1 TRBV4-1 . CASSQVRGGYNEQFF TGCGCCAGCAGCCAAGTGCGGGGGGGGTACAATGAGCAGTTCTTC
TRBD1 TRBJ1-5 TRBV7-2 . CASSLGSGGGNQPQHF TGTGCCAGCAGCTTAGGTTCAGGGGGCGGCAATCAGCCCCAGCATTTT
. TRBJ2-3 TRBV5-4 . CASSLASGLTTDTQYF TGTGCCAGCAGCTTGGCCTCGGGACTCACCACAGATACGCAGTATTTT
. TRBJ1-1 TRBV5-1 . CASSTREVRVNTEAFF TGCGCCAGCAGCACCAGGGAGGTAAGGGTGAACACTGAAGCTTTCTTT
. TRBJ1-1 TRBV11-2 . CASSLTEGNTEAFF TGTGCCAGCAGCCTAACCGAGGGGAACACTGAAGCTTTCTTT
TRBD1 TRBJ1-5 TRBV6-2/TRBV6-3 few CASSLTGGLSQPQHF TGTGCCAGCAGCTTGACAGGGGGCTTATCTCAGCCCCAGCATTTT
. TRBJ1-5 TRBV5-1 . CASSRTGNQPQHF TGCGCCAGCAGCCGAACGGGAAATCAGCCCCAGCATTTT
TRBD1 TRBJ2-5 TRBV6-2/TRBV6-3 . CASSSHGTGQETQYF TGTGCCAGCAGTTCCCATGGGACAGGGCAAGAGACCCAGTACTTC
. TRBJ1-1 TRBV29-1 . CSVGPGNTEAFF TGCAGCGTTGGCCCGGGGAACACTGAAGCTTTCTTT
. TRBJ2-1 TRBV5-6 . CASSFRGKGNEQFF TGTGCCAGCAGCTTCAGGGGAAAGGGGAATGAGCAGTTCTTC
TRBD2 TRBJ2-1 TRBV5-8 . CASTLAGGPSNEQFF TGTGCCAGCACTTTAGCGGGGGGGCCGAGCAATGAGCAGTTCTTC
. TRBJ1-2 TRBV12-3/TRBV12-4 . CASSLNSYYGYTF TGTGCCAGCAGTTTAAACAGTTACTATGGCTACACCTTC
. TRBJ2-3 TRBV19 . CASSIDLSPRGTDTQYF TGTGCCAGTAGTATAGATCTATCCCCCCGGGGCACAGATACGCAGTATTTT
. TRBJ1-2 TRBV6-5 few CASSSQGSRANYGYTF TGTGCCAGCAGTTCTCAGGGGAGCCGAGCTAACTATGGCTACACCTTC
. TRBJ2-7 TRBV24-1 . CATSESGYEQYF TGTGCCACCAGTGAATCCGGCTACGAGCAGTACTTC
TRBD1 TRBJ1-5 TRBV3-1/TRBV3-2 once CASSQTGDNQPQHF TGTGCCAGCAGCCAGACAGGGGACAATCAGCCCCAGCATTTT
. TRBJ2-1 TRBV3-1/TRBV3-2 . CASSPMISRNNEQFF TGTGCCAGCAGCCCCATGATTAGCCGAAACAATGAGCAGTTCTTC
. TRBJ1-2 TRBV7-3 . CASSPDGTAGHYTF TGTGCCAGCAGCCCTGACGGAACGGCGGGGCACTACACCTTC
. TRBJ2-7 TRBV24-1 . CATSEQPSDYEQYF TGTGCCACCAGTGAACAACCGTCTGACTACGAGCAGTACTTC
TRBD2 TRBJ2-2 TRBV6-2/TRBV6-3 few CASSSPKLATGELFF TGTGCCAGCAGTTCCCCTAAACTAGCGACCGGGGAGCTGTTTTTT
. TRBJ2-5 TRBV7-9 once CASSLGVAGKTQYF TGTGCCAGCAGCTTGGGGGTCGCGGGAAAGACCCAGTACTTC
. TRBJ1-4 TRBV15 . CATSNGHSTNEKLFF TGTGCCACCAGCAACGGACACTCAACTAATGAAAAACTGTTTTTT
. TRBJ1-1 TRBV12-3/TRBV12-4 . CASSLTGNTEAFF TGTGCCAGCAGTCTTACAGGGAACACTGAAGCTTTCTTT
TRBD1 TRBJ2-1 TRBV5-1 . CASSSGTGAYNEQFF TGCGCCAGCAGCTCAGGGACAGGGGCCTACAATGAGCAGTTCTTC
. TRBJ1-1 TRBV7-2 once CASSLTREAFF TGTGCCAGCAGCTTGACACGTGAAGCTTTCTTT
TRBD1 TRBJ1-5 TRBV6-2/TRBV6-3 . CASSEDRASNQPQHF TGTGCCAGCAGTGAGGACAGGGCAAGCAATCAGCCCCAGCATTTT
. TRBJ2-2 TRBV5-1 . CASNDNGGELFF TGCGCCAGCAACGACAACGGCGGGGAGCTGTTTTTT
. TRBJ1-1 TRBV28 . CASSLGGGGTLGTEAFF TGTGCCAGCAGTTTGGGCGGAGGAGGGACTCTTGGCACTGAAGCTTTCTTT
TRBD2 TRBJ2-1 TRBV7-2 . CASSYSGSSYNEQFF TGTGCCAGCAGTTATAGCGGGAGCTCCTACAATGAGCAGTTCTTC
. TRBJ1-2 TRBV21-1 . CASTPMGYTF TGTGCCAGCACCCCCATGGGCTACACCTTC
TRBD2 TRBJ2-1 TRBV5-4 . CASSFRTSGTNEQFF TGTGCCAGCAGCTTTCGGACTAGCGGGACTAATGAGCAGTTCTTC
TRBD1 TRBJ1-1 TRBV29-1 . CSVRTGTRSNGEAFF TGCAGCGTAAGGACAGGGACAAGGAGTAACGGTGAAGCTTTCTTT
TRBD2 TRBJ2-2 TRBV15 . CATSRDIGGGNAGELFF TGTGCCACCAGCAGAGATATTGGCGGGGGGAACGCCGGGGAGCTGTTTTTT
TRBD1 TRBJ2-6 TRBV19 . CASIPGQKNSGANVLTF TGTGCCAGTATACCGGGACAGAAAAACTCTGGGGCCAACGTCCTGACTTTC
. TRBJ1-2 TRBV18 . CASSPTMEAEGISYGYTF TGTGCCAGCTCACCAACGATGGAGGCGGAGGGTATATCATATGGCTACACCTTC
TRBD1 TRBJ1-1 TRBV28 . CASSFLDRAGGTEAFF TGTGCCAGCAGTTTCCTCGACAGGGCGGGAGGAACTGAAGCTTTCTTT
. TRBJ1-1 TRBV5-6 . CASSLVSGRLVTEAFF TGTGCCAGCAGCTTGGTTTCTGGGAGGTTGGTCACTGAAGCTTTCTTT
. TRBJ2-7 TRBV4-1 . CASSQGSLSYGEQYF TGCGCCAGCAGCCAAGGATCCTTATCCTACGGGGAGCAGTACTTC
. TRBJ2-1 TRBV5-1 . CASSLLITSLNEQFF TGCGCCAGCAGCTTACTAATCACCTCTCTCAATGAGCAGTTCTTC
TRBD1 TRBJ1-1 TRBV28 . CAIRDRGRNTEAFF TGTGCCATCCGGGACAGGGGGCGGAACACTGAAGCTTTCTTT
. TRBJ2-3 TRBV5-1 . CASETGLATDTQYF TGCGCCAGCGAAACAGGGCTCGCCACAGATACGCAGTATTTT
. TRBJ1-6 TRBV11-2 . CASSWTDNSPLHF TGTGCCAGCAGCTGGACAGATAATTCACCCCTCCACTTT
TRBD2 TRBJ2-1 TRBV2 . CASTRDWDPLGTLGGNEQFF TGTGCCAGCACTCGGGACTGGGACCCTTTAGGGACGTTGGGGGGGAATGAGCAGTTCTTC
. TRBJ2-2 TRBV7-9 . CASSLAGDTGELFF TGTGCCAGCAGCTTAGCCGGGGACACCGGGGAGCTGTTTTTT
TRBD1 TRBJ1-1 TRBV5-1 . CASSPWLDRSNTEAFF TGCGCCAGCAGCCCTTGGCTGGACAGGTCCAACACTGAAGCTTTCTTT
. TRBJ2-5 TRBV7-9 . CADRAEGETQYF TGTGCCGATAGGGCTGAGGGAGAGACCCAGTACTTC
. TRBJ2-1 TRBV9 . CASSFRGNNEQFF TGTGCCAGCAGCTTCAGGGGTAACAATGAGCAGTTCTTC
. TRBJ1-2 TRBV5-8 . CASSLTGYGYTF TGTGCCAGCAGCTTGACAGGGTATGGCTACACCTTC